This TCR beta chain was captured in a study of blood T cell repertoires in COVID-19. Turning to the study itself: COVID-19 samples from acute and convalescent phases originated in the United States, Italy and Spain. The analysed material was cDNA or gDNA that came from T cells, B-cell-depleted T cells, or PBMCs.

In the authors' workflow: Scientists estimated how many nucleated cells there were by amplifying reference gene primers. Clones were sequenced by immunoSEQ multiplex PCR, and TCRdb holds only the in-frame ones, with some missing. V, J and clone size are those of that table, while D and trimming were read from the DNA. The data hold tens of thousands of clones, with approximately 91% observed a single time. This receptor was identified in a man aged 65 to 85 with active COVID-19. Sequencing input: peripheral blood.

CDR3 in amino acids: CASSRETGGYEQYF. The CDR3, as DNA: TGTGCCAGCAGCCGTGAGACAGGGGGATACGAGCAGTACTTC. The chain combines TRBV3-1 (or the pseudogene TRBV3-2) with TRBJ2-7, with 9 bases matching TRBD1. Germline CDR1 LGHDT, CDR2 YNNKEL (reference sequence). The CDR3 is 14 residues long. The trim removed 4 bases at V and 4 bases at J, leaving 5 bases unmatched.